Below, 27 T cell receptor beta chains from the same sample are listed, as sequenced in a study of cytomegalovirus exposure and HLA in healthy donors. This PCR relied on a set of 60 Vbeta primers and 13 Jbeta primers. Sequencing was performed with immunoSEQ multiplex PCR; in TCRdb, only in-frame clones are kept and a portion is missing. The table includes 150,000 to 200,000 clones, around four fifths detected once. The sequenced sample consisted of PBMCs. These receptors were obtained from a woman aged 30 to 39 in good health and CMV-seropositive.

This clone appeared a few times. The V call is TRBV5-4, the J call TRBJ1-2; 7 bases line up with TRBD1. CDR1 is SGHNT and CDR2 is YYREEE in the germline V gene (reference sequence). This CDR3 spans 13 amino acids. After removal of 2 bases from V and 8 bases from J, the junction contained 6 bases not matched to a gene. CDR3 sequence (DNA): TGTGCCAGCAGCTTTCGAGGGGGCGAAGGCTACACCTTC. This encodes CASSFRGGEGYTF.

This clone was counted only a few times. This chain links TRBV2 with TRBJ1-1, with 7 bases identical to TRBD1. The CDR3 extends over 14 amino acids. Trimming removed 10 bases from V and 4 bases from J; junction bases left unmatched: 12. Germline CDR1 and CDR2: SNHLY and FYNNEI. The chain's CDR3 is CANPLSRDSTEAFF. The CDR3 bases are TGTGCCAACCCCCTTTCACGGGACAGCACTGAAGCTTTCTTT. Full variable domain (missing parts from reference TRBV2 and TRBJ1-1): EPEVTQTPSHQVTQMGQEVILRCVPISNHLYFYWYRQILGQKVEFLVSFYNNEISEKSEIFDDQFSVERPDGSNFTLKIRSTKLEDSAMYFCANPLSRDSTEAFFGQGTRLTVV.

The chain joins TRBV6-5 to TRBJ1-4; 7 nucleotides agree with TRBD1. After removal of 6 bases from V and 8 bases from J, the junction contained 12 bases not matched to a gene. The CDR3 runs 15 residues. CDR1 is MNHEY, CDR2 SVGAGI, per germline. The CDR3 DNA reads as TGTGCCAGCAGCTCCGCCGGGACAGTGTTGGAAAAACTGTTTTTT. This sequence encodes CASSSAGTVLEKLFF.

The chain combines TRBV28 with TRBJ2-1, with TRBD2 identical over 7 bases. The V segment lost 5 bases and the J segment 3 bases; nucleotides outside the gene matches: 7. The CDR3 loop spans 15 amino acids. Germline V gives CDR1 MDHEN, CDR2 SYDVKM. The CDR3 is CASSPPASGYNEQFF. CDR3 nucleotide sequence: TGTGCCAGCAGTCCTCCGGCTAGCGGCTACAATGAGCAGTTCTTC.

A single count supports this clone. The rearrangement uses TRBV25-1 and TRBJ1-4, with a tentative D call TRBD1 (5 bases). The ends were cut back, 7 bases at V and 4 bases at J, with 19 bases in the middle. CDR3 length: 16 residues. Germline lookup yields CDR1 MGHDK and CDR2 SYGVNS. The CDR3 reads CASTEGGERVNEKLFF. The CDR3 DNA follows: TGTGCCAGCACCGAAGGAGGGGAACGGGTTAATGAAAAACTGTTTTTT.

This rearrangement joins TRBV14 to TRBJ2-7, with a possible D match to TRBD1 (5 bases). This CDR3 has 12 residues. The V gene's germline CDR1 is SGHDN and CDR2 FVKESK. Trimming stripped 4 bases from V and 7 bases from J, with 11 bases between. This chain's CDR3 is CASSLSGMEQYF. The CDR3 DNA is TGTGCCAGCAGCCTCTCAGGGATGGAGCAGTACTTC.

The CDR3 protein is CASSLTRTGGGSGELFF. The CDR3 DNA sequence: TGTGCCAGCAGCTTGACCCGGACAGGGGGCGGATCCGGGGAGCTGTTTTTT. The chain combines TRBV13 with TRBJ2-2, with 11 bases identical to TRBD1. The CDR3 consists of 17 residues. J was trimmed by 6 bases and V by 3 bases; bases with no gene match: 9. Germline CDR1 and CDR2: PRHDT and FYEKMQ (reference sequence).

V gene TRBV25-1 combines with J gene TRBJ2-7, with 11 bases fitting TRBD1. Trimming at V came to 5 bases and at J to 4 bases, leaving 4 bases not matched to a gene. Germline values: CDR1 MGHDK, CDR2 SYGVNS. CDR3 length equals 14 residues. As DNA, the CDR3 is TGTGCCAGCAGTCGGACAGGGGGCGATTACGAGCAGTACTTC. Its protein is CASSRTGGDYEQYF.

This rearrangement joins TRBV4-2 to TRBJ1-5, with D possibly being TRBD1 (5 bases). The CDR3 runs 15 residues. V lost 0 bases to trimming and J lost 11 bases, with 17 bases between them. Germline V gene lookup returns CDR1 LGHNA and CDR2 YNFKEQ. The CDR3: CASSQEVGLWGAQHF. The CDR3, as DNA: TGTGCCAGCAGCCAAGAGGTAGGACTATGGGGGGCCCAGCATTTT.

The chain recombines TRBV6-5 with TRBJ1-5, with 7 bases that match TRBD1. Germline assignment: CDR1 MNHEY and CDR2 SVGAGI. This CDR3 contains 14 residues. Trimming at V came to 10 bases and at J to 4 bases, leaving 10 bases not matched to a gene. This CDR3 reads CATRAPGGNQPQHF. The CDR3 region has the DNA TGTGCCACAAGAGCCCCAGGGGGGAATCAGCCCCAGCATTTT.

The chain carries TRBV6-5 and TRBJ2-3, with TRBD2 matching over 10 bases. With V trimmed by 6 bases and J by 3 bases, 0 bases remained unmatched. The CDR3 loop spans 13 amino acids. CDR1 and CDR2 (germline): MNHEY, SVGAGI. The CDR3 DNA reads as TGTGCCAGCAGACTAGCGGGAACAGATACGCAGTATTTT. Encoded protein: CASRLAGTDTQYF.

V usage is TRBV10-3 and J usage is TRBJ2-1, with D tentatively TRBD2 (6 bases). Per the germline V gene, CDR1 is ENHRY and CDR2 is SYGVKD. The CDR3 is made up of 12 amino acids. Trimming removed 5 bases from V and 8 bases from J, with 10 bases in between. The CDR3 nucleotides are TGTGCCATCAGTACTAGCCAAGATGAGCAGTTCTTC. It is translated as CAISTSQDEQFF.

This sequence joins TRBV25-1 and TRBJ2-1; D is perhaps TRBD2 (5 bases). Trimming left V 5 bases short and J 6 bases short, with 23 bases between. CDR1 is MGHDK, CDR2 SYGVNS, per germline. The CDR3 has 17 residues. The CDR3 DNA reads TGTGCCAGCAGTACCTCAGAGGGATCAGGTTCTAGCAATGAGCAGTTCTTC. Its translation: CASSTSEGSGSSNEQFF.

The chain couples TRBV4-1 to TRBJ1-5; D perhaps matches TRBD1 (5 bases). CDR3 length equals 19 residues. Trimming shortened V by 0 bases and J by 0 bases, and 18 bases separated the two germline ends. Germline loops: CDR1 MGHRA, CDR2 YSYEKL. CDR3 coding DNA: TGCGCCAGCAGCCAAGAATCCGGGGGAATTTCCTTTAGCAATCAGCCCCAGCATTTT. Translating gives CASSQESGGISFSNQPQHF.

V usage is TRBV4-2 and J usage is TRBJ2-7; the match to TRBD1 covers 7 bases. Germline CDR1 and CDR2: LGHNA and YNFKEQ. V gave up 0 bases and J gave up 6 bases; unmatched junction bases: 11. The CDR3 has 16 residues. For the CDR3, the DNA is TGTGCCAGCAGCCAAGATTTCCAATTACAGGGGATCGAGCAGTACTTC. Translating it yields CASSQDFQLQGIEQYF.

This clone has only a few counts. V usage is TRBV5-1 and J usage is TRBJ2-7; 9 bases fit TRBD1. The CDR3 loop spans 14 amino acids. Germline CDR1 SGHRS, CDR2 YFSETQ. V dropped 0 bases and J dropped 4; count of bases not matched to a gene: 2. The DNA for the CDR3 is TGCGCCAGCAGCTTGGCCGGGACAGGGTACGAGCAGTACTTC. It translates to CASSLAGTGYEQYF.

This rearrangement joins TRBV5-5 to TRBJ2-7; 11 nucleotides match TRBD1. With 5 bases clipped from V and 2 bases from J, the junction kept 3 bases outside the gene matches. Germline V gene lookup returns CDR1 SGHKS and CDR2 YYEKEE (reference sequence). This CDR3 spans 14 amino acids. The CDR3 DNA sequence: TGTGCCAGCAGACCGGGACAGGGGGCCTACGAGCAGTACTTC. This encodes CASRPGQGAYEQYF.

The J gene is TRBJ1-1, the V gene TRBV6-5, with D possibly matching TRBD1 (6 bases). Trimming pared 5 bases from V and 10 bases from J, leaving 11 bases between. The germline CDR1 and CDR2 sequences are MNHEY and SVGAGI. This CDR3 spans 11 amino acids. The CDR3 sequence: CASSRGEGAFF. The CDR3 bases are TGTGCCAGCAGTAGGGGGGAGGGAGCTTTCTTT.

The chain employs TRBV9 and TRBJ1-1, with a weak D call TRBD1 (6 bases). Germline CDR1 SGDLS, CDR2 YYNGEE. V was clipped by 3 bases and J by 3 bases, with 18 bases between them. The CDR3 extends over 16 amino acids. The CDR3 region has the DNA TGTGCCAGCAGCGCACTTCAGGGGCTGGCGGACACTGAAGCTTTCTTT. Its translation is CASSALQGLADTEAFF. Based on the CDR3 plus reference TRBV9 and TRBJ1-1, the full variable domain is DSGVTQTPKHLITATGQRVTLRCSPRSGDLSVYWYQQSLDQGLQFLIQYYNGEERAKGNILERFSAQQFPDLHSELNLSSLELGDSALYFCASSALQGLADTEAFFGQGTRLTVV.

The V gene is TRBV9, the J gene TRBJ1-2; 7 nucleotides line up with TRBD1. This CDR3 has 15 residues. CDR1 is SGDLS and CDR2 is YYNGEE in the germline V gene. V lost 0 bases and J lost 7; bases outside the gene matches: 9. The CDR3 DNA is TGTGCCAGCAGCGTAGGGGGACAGCAAGGCGTTGGCTACACCTTC. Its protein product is CASSVGGQQGVGYTF.

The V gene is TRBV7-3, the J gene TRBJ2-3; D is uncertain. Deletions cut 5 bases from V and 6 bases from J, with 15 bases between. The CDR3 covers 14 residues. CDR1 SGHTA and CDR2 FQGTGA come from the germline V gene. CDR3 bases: TGTGCCAGCAGCCCTGAGCGATCGAAGGATACGCAGTATTTT. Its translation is CASSPERSKDTQYF.

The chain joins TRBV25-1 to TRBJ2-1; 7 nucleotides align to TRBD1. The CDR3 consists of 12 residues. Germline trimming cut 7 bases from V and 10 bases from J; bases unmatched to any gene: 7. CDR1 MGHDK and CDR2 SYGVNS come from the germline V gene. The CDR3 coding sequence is TGTGCCAGCAATAGGCCGGGACAGGAGCAGTTCTTC. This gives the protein CASNRPGQEQFF.

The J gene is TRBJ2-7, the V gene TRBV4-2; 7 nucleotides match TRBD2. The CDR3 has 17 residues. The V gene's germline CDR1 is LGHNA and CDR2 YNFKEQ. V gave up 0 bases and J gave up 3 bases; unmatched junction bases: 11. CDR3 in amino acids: CASSQDPAGGRHYEQYF. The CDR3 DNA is TGTGCCAGCAGCCAAGATCCGGCCGGGGGGAGACACTACGAGCAGTACTTC.

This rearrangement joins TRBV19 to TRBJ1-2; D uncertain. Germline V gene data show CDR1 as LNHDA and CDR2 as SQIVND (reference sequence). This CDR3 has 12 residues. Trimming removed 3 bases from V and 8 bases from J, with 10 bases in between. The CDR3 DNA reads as TGTGCCAGTAGTATGGAGTTGAGCGGCTACACCTTC. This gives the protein CASSMELSGYTF.

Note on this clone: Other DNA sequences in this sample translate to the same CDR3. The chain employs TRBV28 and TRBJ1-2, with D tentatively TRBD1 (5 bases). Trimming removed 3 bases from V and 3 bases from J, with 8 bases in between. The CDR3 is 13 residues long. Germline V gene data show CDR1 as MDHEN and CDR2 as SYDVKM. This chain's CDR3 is CASSLGGDYGYTF. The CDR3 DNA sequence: TGTGCCAGCAGTTTGGGGGGAGACTATGGCTACACCTTC.

The CDR3 is CASSLGPHPYNEQFF. Written as DNA, the CDR3 is TGTGCCAGCAGCTTGGGTCCCCATCCCTACAATGAGCAGTTCTTC. The chain combines TRBV5-6 with TRBJ2-1; D unresolved. The CDR3 is made up of 15 amino acids. With 0 bases removed from V and 2 bases from J, the gap between germline ends came to 9 bases. Germline loops: CDR1 SGHDT, CDR2 YYEEEE.

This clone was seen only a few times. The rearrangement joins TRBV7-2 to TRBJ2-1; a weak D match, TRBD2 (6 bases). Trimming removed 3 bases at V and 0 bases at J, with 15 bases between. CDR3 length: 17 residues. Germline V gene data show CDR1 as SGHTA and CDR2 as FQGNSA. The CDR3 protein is CASSLRWAGSSYNEQFF. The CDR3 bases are TGTGCCAGCAGCTTGAGGTGGGCGGGAAGCTCCTACAATGAGCAGTTCTTC.